Sequencing of this TCR beta chain was carried out in a study of blood T cell repertoires in COVID-19 (TCRdb year 2020). General notes on the study: The collaborator samples originated in the United States, Italy and Spain and spanned the acute and convalescent phases of COVID-19. The samples were drawn from two sources: the first 160 participants of the ongoing ImmuneRACE study, and 950 to 1,500 subjects contributed by 6 global collaborators. A de-identified subject ID, COVID-19 status, age in years and sex were almost always included in the sample metadata. The repertoires were made available in a free public database intended to serve as a resource for research on the immune response to SARS-CoV-2. HLA class I and class II types, where available, came from metadata supplied by the sample provider rather than from assay-based typing. The prospective study material was composed of cDNA or gDNA derived from T cells, B-cell-depleted T cells, or PBMCs. Deeply sampled blood TCRbeta repertoires from subjects exposed to, actively infected with, or recovered from COVID-19 were included in the dataset.

Another Seattle source contributed samples from volunteer blood donors who had recovered from COVID-19. Whole blood was collected in K2EDTA tubes by collaborating institutions according to the institutions' own protocols. For TCRbeta analysis, collaborators shipped samples in one of three forms: frozen whole blood, isolated PBMCs, or DNA extracted from either of those sample types. Overall study results and their limits: Clinical and demographic metadata were provided uncurated, with the amount varying by source and participant.

With respect to this clone: Its antigen has not been determined. No much larger clone exists at a distance of one base, and base qualities are not known.

V sheds 3 bases and J sheds 5 bases, leaving 14 bases between their ends. CDR1 and CDR2, per the germline V gene, are SGHDT and YYEEEE. The CDR3 numbers 14 residues from cysteine through phenylalanine. The DNA shown is the 42-base CDR3, in frame from base 1. TCRbeta CDR3 regions were amplified from genomic DNA using the immunoSEQ Assay, a bias-controlled multiplex PCR. The authors processed their data as follows. Within the assay, amplification of reference gene primers was used to estimate how many nucleated cells each sample contained. To quantify the absolute abundance of each unique TCRbeta CDR3 rearrangement, sequence reads were collapsed and filtered. For each sample, productive Simpson clonality was calculated as the square root of Simpson's diversity index over productive rearrangements. Here the immuneACCESS table is served through TCRdb, limited to in-frame sequences with V and J called. Missing clones are a known gap in these copies; in checked studies unresolved V genes cover under half, and the rest lacks a known reason. V and J calls and clone size are as listed in that table; D and trimming were resolved from the DNA. Present in this sample are hundreds of thousands of clones, more than 75% of which were seen just once. About 1.4% of the sample rests with the top ten.

The material sequenced was peripheral blood. Rearrangement joined TRBV5-6 to TRBJ1-1, and TRBD1 may be the D gene, going by 5 matching bases. The sequence was obtained from a woman in her 40s who had recovered from COVID-19. The sequence in DNA is TGTGCCAGCAGCTCTAGGGCAGGGCGAACTGAAGCTTTCTTT. Its amino acids are CASSSRAGRTEAFF.